The 25 T cell receptor beta chains below all came from one sample that was sequenced in a study of shared clonotypes between healthy human individuals. The assay was immunoSEQ multiplex PCR, and TCRdb's table has in-frame clones only and misses some. The sample carries roughly 2.1 million clones, under 95% recorded once. Cells designated naive CD8 were CD45RO-negative and were positively selected for CCR7, with terminally differentiated effector memory CD45RA+ cells excluded. The sequencing input was naive CD8+ T cells from PBMCs. The receptors derive from a man younger than 30 in good health. Some clones in this sample may be carry-over from other donors' samples.

The chain joins TRBV29-1 to TRBJ2-5; TRBD1 agrees at 7 bases. The J call is in doubt because the DNA end fits TRBJ2-7 better. The CDR3 is 13 amino acids. The germline V gene encodes CDR1 SQVTM and CDR2 ANQGSEA. The CDR3 spells CSSRDSDSYEQYF. In DNA form, the CDR3 reads TGCAGCTCCCGGGACAGTGATTCCTACGAGCAGTACTTC.

The chain is built from TRBV27 and TRBJ2-7; D not certain. V was clipped by 1 base and J by 5 bases, with 9 bases between them. From germline, CDR1 is MNHEY and CDR2 SMNVEV (reference sequence). The CDR3 totals 13 residues. CDR3 region: CASSLYLADEQYF. The CDR3 region has the DNA TGTGCCAGCAGTTTATATTTGGCGGACGAGCAGTACTTC.

CDR3: CASSPFGGQETQYF. CDR3 nucleotides: TGTGCCAGTAGTCCGTTCGGCGGCCAAGAGACCCAGTACTTC. The chain combines TRBV19 with TRBJ2-5; D not certain. CDR3 length: 14 residues. Deletions cut 5 bases from V and 1 base from J, with 11 bases between. CDR1 is LNHDA, CDR2 SQIVND, per germline (reference sequence).

The chain uses TRBV28 and TRBJ2-1, with TRBD2 as a possible D gene (6 bases). The germline CDR1 and CDR2 sequences are MDHEN and SYDVKM. Trimming cost V 5 bases and J 15 bases, with 20 bases left between them. The CDR3 is made up of 13 amino acids. DNA for the CDR3: TGTGCCAGCAGTCCCGTTAGCGGTTCCGGCCGGTTCTTC. Protein: CASSPVSGSGRFF. Full variable domain (rest looked up from reference TRBV28 and TRBJ2-1): DVKVTQSSRYLVKRTGEKVFLECVQDMDHENMFWYRQDPGLGLRLIYFSYDVKMKEKGDIPEGYSVSREKKERFSLILESASTNQTSMYLCASSPVSGSGRFFGPGTRLTVL.

The chain has TRBV28 and TRBJ2-5; no clear D. Germline loops: CDR1 MDHEN, CDR2 SYDVKM. Deletions cut 0 bases from V and 4 bases from J, with 12 bases between. CDR3 size: 15 residues. The CDR3 region is CASSLWGTRGETQYF. The CDR3 DNA sequence: TGTGCCAGCAGTTTATGGGGTACCCGAGGAGAGACCCAGTACTTC.

The chain has TRBV9 and TRBJ1-2; maybe TRBD1 (6 bases). The CDR3 length is 14 residues. Germline-derived CDR1 and CDR2 are SGDLS and YYNGEE. V was clipped by 4 bases and J by 6 bases, with 16 bases between them. Here the CDR3 reads CASSSNQGLDGYTF. DNA of the CDR3: TGTGCCAGCAGCTCCAATCAGGGGCTTGATGGCTACACCTTC.

The rearrangement uses TRBV14 and TRBJ1-1, with D uncertain. The V gene lost 3 bases and the J gene lost 3 bases, with 17 bases spanning the gap. The germline CDR1 and CDR2 sequences are SGHDN and FVKESK. The length of the CDR3 is 16 residues. The DNA for the CDR3 is TGTGCCAGCAGCCAGTACGCCCTCGCGCCTTACACTGAAGCTTTCTTT. It encodes CASSQYALAPYTEAFF.

The chain joins TRBV29-1 to TRBJ2-2; D might be TRBD1 (6 bases). Trimming took 7 bases from V and 5 from J, leaving 17 bases between them. The CDR3 consists of 14 residues. The germline V gene encodes CDR1 SQVTM and CDR2 ANQGSEA. The CDR3 DNA sequence: TGCAGCGCCCTCATTGACAGGAATACCGGGGAGCTGTTTTTT. This encodes CSALIDRNTGELFF.

J is TRBJ2-3 and V is TRBV13, with 14 bases aligning to TRBD2. The germline V gene has CDR1 PRHDT and CDR2 FYEKMQ (reference sequence). The CDR3 covers 21 residues. After removal of 5 bases from V and 6 bases from J, the junction contained 22 bases not matched to a gene. The CDR3 region has the DNA TGTGCCAGCAGCAAAATCCCGCCTGGGACTAGCGGGAGCCCCATGGGGGATACGCAGTATTTT. This translates into CASSKIPPGTSGSPMGDTQYF.

The chain recombines TRBV28 with TRBJ2-2, with 8 bases aligning to TRBD1. The CDR3 runs to 17 residues. Germline CDR1 reads MDHEN; CDR2 reads SYDVKM. Trimming removed 6 bases from V and 3 bases from J; junction bases left unmatched: 12. CDR3: CASSSDREGEDTGELFF. The CDR3 coding sequence is TGTGCCAGCAGCTCGGACAGGGAAGGAGAGGACACCGGGGAGCTGTTTTTT.

V is TRBV28 and J is TRBJ2-7, with 8 bases fitting TRBD1. The V gene's germline CDR1 is MDHEN and CDR2 SYDVKM. After removal of 6 bases from V and 2 bases from J, the junction contained 9 bases not matched to a gene. The CDR3 consists of 15 residues. Written as DNA, the CDR3 is TGTGCCAGCAGGAGAGACAGGGGAGGACCCTACGAGCAGTACTTC. Its protein product is CASRRDRGGPYEQYF.

The rearrangement joins TRBV4-3 to TRBJ1-1; D might be TRBD1 (6 bases). The ends were cut back, 5 bases at V and 0 bases at J, with 10 bases in the middle. This CDR3 spans 14 amino acids. Germline V gene sequence: CDR1 LGHNA, CDR2 YSLEER. As DNA, the CDR3 is TGCGCCAGCAGCGACGGACAGTTGAACACTGAAGCTTTCTTT. Translating gives CASSDGQLNTEAFF.

V usage is TRBV11-2 and J usage is TRBJ2-7, with 7 bases lining up with TRBD1. CDR3 length equals 15 residues. Trimming removed 5 bases from V and 3 bases from J; junction bases left unmatched: 10. CDR1 and CDR2 (germline): SGHAT, FQNNGV. CDR3 residues: CASSAYRGTGYEQYF. The DNA for the CDR3 is TGTGCCAGCAGCGCATACAGGGGAACGGGCTACGAGCAGTACTTC. Using reference TRBV11-2 and TRBJ2-7 for the parts outside the CDR3, the full variable domain is EAGVAQSPRYKIIEKRQSVAFWCNPISGHATLYWYQQILGQGPKLLIQFQNNGVVDDSQLPKDRFSAERLKGVDSTLKIQPAKLEDSAVYLCASSAYRGTGYEQYFGPGTRLTVT.

The chain couples TRBV6-5 to TRBJ1-2; 9 bases are a match to TRBD1. The CDR3 contains 14 residues. CDR1 is MNHEY and CDR2 is SVGAGI in the germline V gene. V was pared by 2 bases and J by 5 bases, with 3 bases of the junction left unmatched. CDR3 amino acids: CASSYVQGAYGYTF. In nucleotides, the CDR3 is TGTGCCAGCAGTTACGTACAGGGGGCGTATGGCTACACCTTC.

The gene calls are TRBV6-5 and TRBJ1-2, with a tentative D call TRBD1 (6 bases). The length of the CDR3 is 15 residues. V gave up 0 bases and J gave up 7 bases, with 15 bases separating them. Germline lookup yields CDR1 MNHEY and CDR2 SVGAGI. The CDR3 nucleotides are TGTGCCAGCAGTTACTCGACCGGGTGGGGGCTTGGCTACACCTTC. Translating it yields CASSYSTGWGLGYTF.

This chain connects TRBV7-9 to TRBJ1-1; no firm D call. Trimming left V 4 bases short and J 0 bases short, with 12 bases between. In germline, CDR1 is SEHNR, CDR2 FQNEAQ (reference sequence). The CDR3 is 15 amino acids. Here the CDR3 reads CASSSVGRVNTEAFF. For the CDR3, the DNA is TGTGCCAGCAGCTCCGTGGGCAGAGTGAACACTGAAGCTTTCTTT.

A single count supports this clone. The V call is TRBV5-1, the J call TRBJ1-1; D not certain. The germline CDR1 and CDR2 sequences are SGHRS and YFSETQ. The CDR3 extends over 14 amino acids. Trimming removed 1 base from V and 1 base from J, with 8 bases in between. The CDR3 DNA sequence: TGCGCCAGCAGCTTGACAGTGACGAACACTGAAGCTTTCTTT. Its protein is CASSLTVTNTEAFF.

This chain connects TRBV11-2 to TRBJ1-1, with D perhaps TRBD1 (5 bases). CDR3 length equals 16 residues. Trimming cost V 7 bases and J 1 base, with 19 bases left between them. Looked up from germline, CDR1 is SGHAT and CDR2 is FQNNGV. In DNA, the CDR3 is TGTGCCAGCACCTTGACGATCGGGACGTCGAACACTGAAGCTTTCTTT. It is translated as CASTLTIGTSNTEAFF. Looking up the rest from reference TRBV11-2 and TRBJ1-1 gives the full variable domain: EAGVAQSPRYKIIEKRQSVAFWCNPISGHATLYWYQQILGQGPKLLIQFQNNGVVDDSQLPKDRFSAERLKGVDSTLKIQPAKLEDSAVYLCASTLTIGTSNTEAFFGQGTRLTVV.

J is TRBJ2-7 and V is TRBV11-1; 8 nucleotides match TRBD2. The V segment lost 4 bases and the J segment 2 bases; nucleotides outside the gene matches: 13. Looked up from germline, CDR1 is SGHAT and CDR2 is FQDESV (reference sequence). The CDR3 is 17 amino acids. As DNA, the CDR3 is TGTGCCAGCAGCTCTATAGAACCGGGACTAGGTGCCTACGAGCAGTACTTC. The encoded protein is CASSSIEPGLGAYEQYF.

In the case of this clone: Other DNA sequences in this specimen translate into the identical CDR3. The rearrangement uses TRBV7-9 and TRBJ1-2; 8 nucleotides agree with TRBD1. The length of the CDR3 is 13 residues. Germline V gene data show CDR1 as SEHNR and CDR2 as FQNEAQ (reference sequence). The trim removed 5 bases at V and 4 bases at J, leaving 3 bases unmatched. The CDR3 sequence is CASSLGQGYGYTF. CDR3 in DNA: TGTGCCAGCAGCCTAGGACAGGGCTATGGCTACACCTTC.

V and J are TRBV6-5 and TRBJ2-7; weak D call: TRBD2 (6 bases). The CDR3 sequence is 15 residues long. The V end was cut by 5 bases, the J end by 0 bases, with 14 bases between. Germline V CDR1 and CDR2: MNHEY, SVGAGI. CDR3 in amino acids: CASSHIDGSSYEQYF. CDR3 coding DNA: TGTGCCAGCAGTCACATAGACGGGAGCTCCTACGAGCAGTACTTC.

The table lists this clone with a count of one. The genes are TRBV28 and TRBJ2-3, with 7 bases that match TRBD1. The CDR3 spans 16 residues. Germline CDR1 and CDR2: MDHEN and SYDVKM. The trim removed 4 bases at V and 3 bases at J, leaving 10 bases unmatched. CDR3 residues: CASSWDGTASTDTQYF. The CDR3 nucleotides read TGTGCCAGCAGTTGGGATGGGACAGCCTCAACAGATACGCAGTATTTT.

V gene TRBV29-1 combines with J gene TRBJ2-2, with 8 positions matching TRBD2. Trimming removed 3 bases from V and 3 bases from J; junction bases left unmatched: 6. Per germline, CDR1 SQVTM and CDR2 ANQGSEA. This CDR3 contains 15 residues. CDR3 coding DNA: TGCAGCGTTGATTTGAGCGGGGGCTACACCGGGGAGCTGTTTTTT. Amino acid sequence: CSVDLSGGYTGELFF.

This chain joins TRBV27 and TRBJ2-2; TRBD2 matches at 15 bases. The CDR3 has 20 amino acids. Germline V lookup: CDR1 MNHEY, CDR2 SMNVEV (reference sequence). The ends lost 5 bases at V and 6 bases at J; junction bases unmatched: 16. The chain's CDR3 is CASSPTMGLAGGFSAGELFF. The CDR3 coding sequence is TGTGCCAGCAGTCCCACGATGGGACTAGCGGGAGGTTTTTCGGCCGGGGAGCTGTTTTTT.

The gene calls are TRBV5-6 and TRBJ2-2; D is uncertain. V shed 4 bases and J shed 7 bases, with 14 bases lying between them. From germline, CDR1 is SGHDT and CDR2 YYEEEE. This CDR3 comprises 14 residues. CDR3 nucleotide sequence: TGTGCCAGCAGCCCCCCACTCCTGGGCGGGGAGCTGTTTTTT. This translates into CASSPPLLGGELFF.